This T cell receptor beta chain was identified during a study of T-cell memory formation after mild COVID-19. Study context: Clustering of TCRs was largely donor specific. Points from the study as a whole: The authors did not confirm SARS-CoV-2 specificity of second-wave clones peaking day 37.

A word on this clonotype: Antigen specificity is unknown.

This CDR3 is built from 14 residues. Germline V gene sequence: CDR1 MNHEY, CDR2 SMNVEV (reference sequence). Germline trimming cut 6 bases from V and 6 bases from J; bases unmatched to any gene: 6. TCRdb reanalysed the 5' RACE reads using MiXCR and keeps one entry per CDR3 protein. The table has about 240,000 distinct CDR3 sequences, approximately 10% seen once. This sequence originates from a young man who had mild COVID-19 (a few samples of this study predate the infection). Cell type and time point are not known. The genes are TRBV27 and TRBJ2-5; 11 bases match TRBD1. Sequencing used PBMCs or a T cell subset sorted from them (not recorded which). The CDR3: CASRGTGGRKTQYF. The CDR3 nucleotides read TGTGCCAGCAGGGGGACAGGGGGACGGAAGACCCAGTACTTC.